In its sample, the clone carrying this TCR beta chain was seen a few times. Its antigen is currently unknown. Each donor had 8.5 to 10 milliliters of peripheral blood drawn. The sample comes from a study of blood T cells in healthy people across ages. Study results and caveats: Among long-lived donors, naive CD4+ cells were more numerous and diversity higher than in aged donors.

Using a J-beta primer mix together with a sample-barcoded 5' primer, a second PCR was run for roughly 6 to 11 cycles. Each cDNA was tagged by a template-switch adaptor containing 12 random nucleotides. Each CDR3 protein gets one entry after TCRdb re-called the 5' RACE reads with MiXCR. There are 1.8 million or so distinct CDR3 sequences in the sample; roughly 43% occur only once, and more than 20% lies in the top ten. Germline assignment: CDR1 MDHEN and CDR2 SYDVKM. The CDR3 extends over 14 amino acids. V lost 3 bases, J lost 6 bases, and 2 bases stayed unmatched. Sequencing was done on a sample of blood. V usage is TRBV28 and J usage is TRBJ1-5; 10 bases align to TRBD1. This clonotype originated in a human donor in good health. CDR3 nucleotide sequence: TGTGCCAGCAGTTTGGGACAGGGGATTCAGCCCCAGCATTTT. It codes for CASSLGQGIQPQHF.